One sample yielded the 3 T cell receptor beta chains listed below, sequenced in a study of CD8 T cells in ankylosing spondylitis. TCRdb redid the calling of the 5' RACE reads with MiXCR, one entry per CDR3 protein. The sample records 250,000 to 350,000 distinct CDR3 sequences, 20% being singletons. Sequencing used blood, either unsorted or a sorted T cell fraction (not recorded which). These receptors were obtained from a male donor with ankylosing spondylitis or in good health (not recorded which).

This clonotype was recorded a few times. The J gene is TRBJ1-1, the V gene TRBV5-1, with 7 positions matching TRBD1. Germline-derived CDR1 and CDR2 are SGHRS and YFSETQ. V shed 6 bases, J shed 5 bases, and the junction held 7 bases outside the gene matches. The CDR3 consists of 13 residues. Here the CDR3 DNA reads TGCGCCAGCAACCTCCAGGGGGAAACTGAAGCTTTCTTT. Protein sequence: CASNLQGETEAFF.

This clonotype showed up just once. The chain couples TRBV11-2 to TRBJ2-7, with 10 bases that match TRBD1. V lost 0 bases, J lost 6 bases, and 8 bases stayed unmatched. Per germline, CDR1 SGHAT and CDR2 FQNNGV. This CDR3 is 16 amino acids long. The CDR3 DNA reads as TGTGCCAGCAGCTTAGATGGGACAGGGGTAATAGGCGAGCAGTACGTC. Translating it yields CASSLDGTGVIGEQYV.

J is TRBJ1-5 and V is TRBV18, with a tentative D call TRBD1 (5 bases). Trimming pared 2 bases from V and 4 bases from J, leaving 18 bases between. Germline CDR1 and CDR2: KGHSH and LQKENI. This CDR3 contains 17 residues. CDR3 nucleotides: TGTGCCAGCTCACCAGGGGTGAACACAGGCAAAAATCAGCCCCAGCATTTT. This codes for CASSPGVNTGKNQPQHF. The full variable domain, completed using reference TRBV18 and TRBJ1-5, is NAGVMQNPRHLVRRRGQEARLRCSPMKGHSHVYWYRQLPEEGLKFMVYLQKENIIDESGMPKERFSAEFPKEGPSILRIQQVVRGDSAAYFCASSPGVNTGKNQPQHFGDGTRLSIL.